This T cell receptor (beta chain) was captured in a study of blood T cells in healthy people across ages. The CDR3 is made up of 14 amino acids. Germline values: CDR1 SGHRS, CDR2 YFSETQ. V lost 3 bases to trimming and J lost 3 bases, with 12 bases between them. With a J-beta primer mix and a sample-barcoded 5' primer, a second PCR ran about 7 to 12 cycles. There were at least 3 million CDR3-containing paired-end reads obtained from each sample. TCRdb reprocessed the 5' RACE reads via MiXCR and lists one record per CDR3 protein. The table has roughly 730,000 distinct CDR3 sequences, roughly 50% seen once.

Sample: blood. This chain links TRBV5-1 with TRBJ2-5; possible D gene TRBD1, 6 bases. The source is a man between 35 and 55 years old in good health. This CDR3 is CASSSHAGEETQYF. The CDR3 DNA reads as TGCGCCAGCAGCTCCCACGCAGGGGAAGAGACCCAGTACTTC.